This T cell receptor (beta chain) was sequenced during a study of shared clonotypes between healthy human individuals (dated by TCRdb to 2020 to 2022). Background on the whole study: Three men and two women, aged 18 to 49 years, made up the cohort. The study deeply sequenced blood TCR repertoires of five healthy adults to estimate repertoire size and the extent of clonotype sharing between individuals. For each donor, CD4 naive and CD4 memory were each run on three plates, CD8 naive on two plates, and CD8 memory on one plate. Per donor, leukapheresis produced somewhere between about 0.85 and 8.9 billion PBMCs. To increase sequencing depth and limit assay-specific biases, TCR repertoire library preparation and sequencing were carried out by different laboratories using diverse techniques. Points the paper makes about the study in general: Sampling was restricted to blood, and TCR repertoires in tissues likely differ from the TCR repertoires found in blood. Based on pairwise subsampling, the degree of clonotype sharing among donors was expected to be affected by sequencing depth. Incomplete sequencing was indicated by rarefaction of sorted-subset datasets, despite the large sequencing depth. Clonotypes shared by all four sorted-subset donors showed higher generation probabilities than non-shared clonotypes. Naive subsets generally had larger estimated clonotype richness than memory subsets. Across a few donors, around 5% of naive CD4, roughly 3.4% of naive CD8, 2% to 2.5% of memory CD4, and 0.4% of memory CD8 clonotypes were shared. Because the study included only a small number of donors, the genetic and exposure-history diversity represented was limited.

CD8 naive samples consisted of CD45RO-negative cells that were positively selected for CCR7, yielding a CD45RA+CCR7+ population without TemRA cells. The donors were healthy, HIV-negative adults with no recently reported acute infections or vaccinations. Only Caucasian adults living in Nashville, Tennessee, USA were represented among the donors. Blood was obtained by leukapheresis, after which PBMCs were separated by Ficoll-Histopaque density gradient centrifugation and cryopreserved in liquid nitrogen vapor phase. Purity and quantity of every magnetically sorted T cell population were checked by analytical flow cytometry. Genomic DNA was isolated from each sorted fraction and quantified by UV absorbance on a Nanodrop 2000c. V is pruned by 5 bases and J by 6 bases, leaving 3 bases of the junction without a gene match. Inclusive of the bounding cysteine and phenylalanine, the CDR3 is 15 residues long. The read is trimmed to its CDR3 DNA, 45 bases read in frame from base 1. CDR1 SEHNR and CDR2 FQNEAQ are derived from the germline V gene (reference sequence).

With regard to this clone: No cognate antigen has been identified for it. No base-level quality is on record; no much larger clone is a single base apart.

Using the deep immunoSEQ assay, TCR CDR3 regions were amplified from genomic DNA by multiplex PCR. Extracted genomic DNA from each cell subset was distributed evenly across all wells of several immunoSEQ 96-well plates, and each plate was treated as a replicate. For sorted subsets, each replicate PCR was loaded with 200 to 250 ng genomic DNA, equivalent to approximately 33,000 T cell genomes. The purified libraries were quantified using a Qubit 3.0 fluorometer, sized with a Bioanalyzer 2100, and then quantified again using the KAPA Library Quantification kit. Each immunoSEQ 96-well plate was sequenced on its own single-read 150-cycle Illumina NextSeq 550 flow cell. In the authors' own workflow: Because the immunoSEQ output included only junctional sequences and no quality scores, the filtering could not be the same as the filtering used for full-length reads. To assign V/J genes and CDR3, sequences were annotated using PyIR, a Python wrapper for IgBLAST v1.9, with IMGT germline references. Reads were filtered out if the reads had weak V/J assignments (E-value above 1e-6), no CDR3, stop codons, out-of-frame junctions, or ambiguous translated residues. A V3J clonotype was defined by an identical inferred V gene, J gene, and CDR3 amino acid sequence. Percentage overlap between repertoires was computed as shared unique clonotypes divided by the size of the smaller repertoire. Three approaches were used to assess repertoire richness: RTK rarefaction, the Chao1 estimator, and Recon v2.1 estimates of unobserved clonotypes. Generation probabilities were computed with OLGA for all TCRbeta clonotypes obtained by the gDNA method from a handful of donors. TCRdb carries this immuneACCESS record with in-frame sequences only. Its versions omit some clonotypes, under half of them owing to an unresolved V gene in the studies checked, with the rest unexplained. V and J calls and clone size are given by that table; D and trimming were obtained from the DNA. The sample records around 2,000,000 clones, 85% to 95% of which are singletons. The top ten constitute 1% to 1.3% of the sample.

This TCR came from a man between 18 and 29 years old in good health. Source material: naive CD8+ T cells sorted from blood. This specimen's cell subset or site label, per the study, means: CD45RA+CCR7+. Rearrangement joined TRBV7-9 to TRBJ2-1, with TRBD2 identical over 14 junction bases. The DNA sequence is TGTGCCAGCAGCCGACTAGCGGGAGGGTTCAATGAGCAGTTCTTC. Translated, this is CASSRLAGGFNEQFF.